Shown below are 30 T cell receptor delta chains from a single sample sequenced in a study of gamma-delta T cells after stem cell transplantation. TCRdb redid the clone calls on the RT-PCR reads with CATT. Of some 10,000 delta-chain clones in the sample, 1% to 1.5% were seen once. The sample comprised gamma-delta T cells. The receptors come from a human donor. It is not recorded whose cells these are; they may come from a transplant donor.

This clone was observed a few times. A read error likely explains why the TCRdb protein, taken from a much larger clone, differs from this DNA's translation at residue 14; the protein shown is translated from the DNA. The chain couples TRDV2 to TRDJ1, with D unresolved. V was shortened by 3 bases and J by 3 bases, with 28 bases between the two germline ends. CDR3 length equals 19 residues. CDR1 GEAIGNYY and CDR2 EKD come from the germline V gene. CDR3 coding DNA: TGTGCCTGTGACCCGGCCGCCGGTGGGACCCCGGTCTACGCCGATAAACTCATCTTT. It codes for CACDPAAGGTPVYADKLIF.

This clone has a handful of counts. This chain joins TRDV2 and TRDJ1; TRDD3 aligns across 8 bases. The CDR3 is 15 residues long. The V gene's germline CDR1 is GEAIGNYY and CDR2 EKD. V trimming: 2 bases; J trimming: 1 base; junction bases outside the gene matches: 5. CDR3 sequence (DNA): TGTGCCTGTGACAGACTGGGGGCCGCCACCGATAAACTCATCTTT. This gives the protein CACDRLGAATDKLIF.

The chain uses TRDV2 and TRDJ4; 9 positions match TRDD3. Germline-derived CDR1 and CDR2 are GEAIGNYY and EKD. Trimming removed 0 bases from V and 1 base from J; junction bases left unmatched: 17. This CDR3 spans 19 amino acids. This CDR3 is CACDTLLNSGDTAGRPLIF. CDR3 coding DNA: TGTGCCTGTGACACCCTTCTCAACTCGGGGGATACCGCAGGCAGACCCCTGATCTTT.

This clone came up a few times. The V gene is TRDV2, the J gene TRDJ1; 8 nucleotides agree with TRDD3. Per the germline V gene, CDR1 is GEAIGNYY and CDR2 is EKD. The CDR3 consists of 18 residues. J lost 0 bases, V lost 2 bases, and 13 bases had no gene match. CDR3 sequence reads: CACDKLGGRTSYTDKLIF. The CDR3 DNA is TGTGCCTGTGACAAACTGGGGGGTCGCACTTCGTACACCGATAAACTCATCTTT.

This clone has a count of ten or more. This sequence joins TRDV2 and TRDJ1, with TRDD3 matching over 8 bases. The CDR3 runs to 19 residues. The ends lost 0 bases at V and 2 bases at J; junction bases unmatched: 16. The germline gives CDR1 GEAIGNYY, CDR2 EKD. Here the CDR3 DNA reads TGTGCCTGTGACACCGTGTCTCTGGGGGAAACCCGAGGTACCGATAAACTCATCTTT. Translation: CACDTVSLGETRGTDKLIF.

This clone has only a few counts. One base away lies a much larger clone, so this may be a sequencing read error. The rearrangement uses TRDV2 and TRDJ1; TRDD3 agrees at 9 bases. The CDR3 length is 18 residues. CDR1 is GEAIGNYY, CDR2 EKD, per germline. V lost 3 bases, J lost 3 bases, and 16 bases stayed unmatched. CDR3 protein: CACDSLLLGDLPSDKLIF. Here the CDR3 DNA reads TGTGCCTGTGACTCCCTACTACTGGGGGACCTACCCTCCGATAAACTCATCTTT.

Remarks on this clone: TCRdb's protein for this DNA is that of a much larger clone and differs from the translation at residue 8, likely a read error; the protein shown is the DNA translation. The chain links TRDV2 to TRDJ3; no clear D gene. This CDR3 has 20 residues. Germline assignment: CDR1 GEAIGNYY and CDR2 EKD. Trimming removed 3 bases at V and 0 bases at J, with 20 bases between. In nucleotides, the CDR3 is TGTGCCTGTGACCCAACCACCGAGGGAGATAGCTCCTGGGACACCCGACAGATGTTTTTC. Translating it yields CACDPTTEGDSSWDTRQMFF.

This clone is deemed medium-sized. The chain has TRDV1 and TRDJ2; 10 nucleotides agree with TRDD3. Germline V gene data show CDR1 as TSWWSYY and CDR2 as QGS. This CDR3 region has 22 residues. J gave up 4 bases and V 4 bases, and 24 bases lay outside the gene matches. The CDR3 nucleotides read TGTGCTCTTGGGGGAAAATCTTTCCTACCGGGGATCTGGGGGATAAGGACAGCACAACTCTTCTTT. Protein sequence: CALGGKSFLPGIWGIRTAQLFF.

Points on this clone: TCRdb shows a much larger clone's protein in place of this DNA's translation, and the two differ at residue 4, likely through a read error; the protein shown is translated from the DNA. The V gene is TRDV2, the J gene TRDJ1, with D maybe TRDD1 (6 bases). V lost 5 bases, J lost 3 bases, and 18 bases lay in between. Germline V gene lookup returns CDR1 GEAIGNYY and CDR2 EKD. The length of the CDR3 is 15 residues. The CDR3 protein is CACGSIVGQPDKLIF. CDR3 DNA: TGTGCCTGTGGCTCAATAGTTGGACAGCCCGATAAACTCATCTTT.

This clone has just a few counts. The protein that TCRdb holds for this DNA derives from a much larger clone and differs from the translated DNA at residue 8, which likely indicates a read error; the protein shown here is translated from the DNA. V usage is TRDV2 and J usage is TRDJ1, with a possible D match to TRDD3 (6 bases). The germline CDR1 and CDR2 sequences are GEAIGNYY and EKD. V lost 4 bases to trimming and J lost 5 bases, with 19 bases between them. This CDR3 comprises 15 residues. For the CDR3, the DNA is TGTGCCTGTGAGGCAGTGGGGGGTACTGAAGATAAACTCATCTTT. Residues: CACEAVGGTEDKLIF.

This clone is medium-sized (0.01 to 0.1%) in the sample. The V and J genes are TRDV2 and TRDJ1; TRDD3 matches at 11 bases. CDR3 length: 17 amino acids. With V trimmed by 3 bases and J by 3 bases, 11 bases remained unmatched. Germline V CDR1 and CDR2: GEAIGNYY, EKD. CDR3 loop: CACDHVLGDRRPDKLIF. CDR3 in DNA: TGTGCCTGTGACCACGTACTGGGGGATAGGAGACCCGATAAACTCATCTTT.

With regard to this clone: A read error likely explains this, since a far larger clone differs by one base. The same CDR3 also results from other DNA sequences found in this sample. V usage is TRDV2 and J usage is TRDJ1; tentatively, D is TRDD3 (5 bases). CDR3 length: 16 amino acids. The germline CDR1 and CDR2 sequences are GEAIGNYY and EKD. The CDR3 loop is CACDRVGTPGADKLIF. The CDR3 nucleotides read TGTGCCTGTGACAGGGTGGGGACCCCCGGCGCCGATAAACTAATCTTT.

This clone was seen at least ten times. The sample carries other DNA sequences with the same CDR3. This chain connects TRDV2 to TRDJ1; 9 positions match TRDD3. V was clipped by 3 bases and J by 4 bases; unmatched bases: 17. Germline loops: CDR1 GEAIGNYY, CDR2 EKD. The CDR3 extends over 18 amino acids. CDR3 loop: CACDGMVLGDPQNDKLIF. The CDR3 bases are TGTGCCTGTGACGGGATGGTACTGGGGGACCCCCAAAACGATAAACTCATCTTT.

This clone came up a few times. A far larger clone is one base from this, pointing to a likely read error. The same CDR3 is also encoded by other DNA sequences in this sample. J is TRDJ1 and V is TRDV2; 13 positions match TRDD3. The V and J ends lost 4 bases and 2 bases, in that order; junction bases with no gene match: 15. This CDR3 has 19 amino acids. The germline CDR1 and CDR2 sequences are GEAIGNYY and EKD. CDR3 protein: CACEPLLGDTLSYTDKLIF. CDR3 nucleotide sequence: TGTGCCTGTGAACCCCTACTGGGGGATACGCTCTCATATACCGATAAACTCATCTTT.

In its sample, this clone was seen a few times. The identical CDR3 is also encoded by other nucleotide sequences in the sample. The chain is built from TRDV2 and TRDJ1; TRDD3 aligns across 11 bases. The J segment lost 4 bases and the V segment lost 4 bases, leaving 7 bases of the junction unmatched. The CDR3 totals 15 residues. The germline gives CDR1 GEAIGNYY, CDR2 EKD. The CDR3 bases are TGTGCCTGTGATATACTGGGGGATAACGGCGATAAACTCATCTTT. Amino acids: CACDILGDNGDKLIF.

Only a few counts were recorded for this clone. A single base is all that separates this from a far larger clone, so a read error is likely. DNA of the CDR3: TGTGCCTGTGACACCGTCGCTAAAGACTGGGGGACAGCCTCGGGCTCTGTATACACCGATAAACCCATCTTT. Residues: CACDTVAKDWGTASGSVYTDKPIF. The chain is built from TRDV2 and TRDJ1; TRDD3 matches 9 bases. CDR3 size: 24 residues. Germline values: CDR1 GEAIGNYY, CDR2 EKD.

As to this clone: The protein given by TCRdb reflects a much larger clone and differs at residue 7 from this DNA's translation, likely from a read error; the protein shown is the DNA's translation. V is TRDV2 and J is TRDJ1, with 9 bases aligning to TRDD3. Germline-derived CDR1 and CDR2 are GEAIGNYY and EKD. V lost 0 bases, J lost 3 bases, and 16 bases stayed unmatched. The CDR3 contains 19 residues. CDR3 nucleotides: TGTGCCTGTGACACCGTGGCAGGAGGCCGGGGGATACAGGCCGATAAACTCATCTTT. This gives the protein CACDTVAGGRGIQADKLIF.

In its sample, this clone ranks as medium-sized. The rearrangement uses TRDV2 and TRDJ1; 12 bases are a match to TRDD3. From germline, CDR1 is GEAIGNYY and CDR2 EKD. This CDR3 has 19 residues. Trimming cost V 0 bases and J 1 base; bases outside gene matches: 11. Written as DNA, the CDR3 is TGTGCCTGTGACACCGTCCAGGCTGGGGGATACGCACTCACCGATAAACTCATCTTT. Protein product: CACDTVQAGGYALTDKLIF.

Points on this clone: The protein recorded in TCRdb matches a much larger clone and deviates from this DNA's translation at residue 9, suggesting a read error; the protein here is obtained by translating the DNA. The rearrangement joins TRDV2 to TRDJ1, with unresolved D. V lost 3 bases to trimming and J lost 7 bases, with 14 bases between them. CDR3 length: 13 residues. CDR1 GEAIGNYY and CDR2 EKD come from the germline V gene. CDR3 amino acids: CACDPVGEGKLIF. The CDR3 region has the DNA TGTGCCTGTGACCCTGTTGGTGAGGGTAAACTCATCTTT.

The rearrangement links TRDV2 to TRDJ1, with 7 bases fitting TRDD3. The CDR3 totals 18 residues. Germline CDR1 GEAIGNYY, CDR2 EKD. J lost 0 bases, V lost 3 bases, and 15 bases had no gene match. The CDR3 loop is CACDPVTGVQAYTDKLIF. CDR3 nucleotide sequence: TGTGCCTGTGACCCCGTTACTGGGGTCCAGGCGTACACCGATAAACTCATCTTT.

Comment on this clone: Other DNA variants within this sample encode the same CDR3. The chain employs TRDV2 and TRDJ1; 8 nucleotides line up with TRDD3. The CDR3 spans 15 residues. Germline V CDR1 and CDR2: GEAIGNYY, EKD. V lost 3 bases and J lost 1; bases outside the gene matches: 6. The CDR3 spells CACDLLGASTDKLIF. DNA of the CDR3: TGTGCCTGTGACCTACTGGGGGCCAGCACCGATAAACTCATCTTT.

This clone was detected only a few times. The amino acid sequence in TCRdb belongs to a much larger clone and departs from this DNA's translation at residue 13, likely a sequencing read error; the sequence shown is translated from the DNA. The chain employs TRDV2 and TRDJ1; 7 nucleotides line up with TRDD3. CDR1 is GEAIGNYY and CDR2 is EKD in the germline V gene. CDR3 size: 15 residues. CDR3 sequence: CACSLLGSLSDKPIF. CDR3 DNA sequence: TGTGCCTGCTCTCTACTGGGGTCCTTAAGCGATAAACCCATCTTT.

This clone was seen only a few times. With a far larger clone one base away, a read error is the likely cause. Distinct nucleotide sequences in the sample also encode this CDR3. The genes are TRDV2 and TRDJ1; 8 nucleotides align to TRDD3. This CDR3 has 17 amino acids. Germline assignment: CDR1 GEAIGNYY and CDR2 EKD. The CDR3 DNA follows: TGTGCCTGTGATCTACTATCTGGGGGACCCTACACCGATAAGCTCATCTTT. This translates into CACDLLSGGPYTDKLIF.

J is TRDJ1 and V is TRDV2; 13 bases are a match to TRDD3. CDR3 length: 18 amino acids. V trimming: 0 bases; J trimming: 0 bases; junction bases outside the gene matches: 6. Per the germline V gene, CDR1 is GEAIGNYY and CDR2 is EKD. CDR3 coding DNA: TGTGCCTGTGACACCCTACTGGGGGATACGGCCTACACCGATAAACTCATCTTT. Protein sequence: CACDTLLGDTAYTDKLIF.

For this clone: The protein TCRdb gives is from a much larger clone and does not agree with this DNA's translation at residue 4, likely a read error; the protein shown here comes from the DNA. The CDR3 spells CACGTAGLGAPSNTDKLIF. Written as DNA, the CDR3 is TGTGCCTGTGGCACCGCGGGGTTGGGGGCCCCCTCAAACACCGATAAACTCATCTTT. The chain recombines TRDV2 with TRDJ1, with D tentatively TRDD3 (6 bases). There are 19 residues in the CDR3. Germline V lookup: CDR1 GEAIGNYY, CDR2 EKD.

This clone is deemed medium-sized. Different DNA sequences within this sample yield the same CDR3. The J gene is TRDJ1, the V gene TRDV2, with D uncertain. V was cut by 0 bases and J by 0 bases, with 10 bases left in between. The CDR3 is 15 residues long. Per germline, CDR1 GEAIGNYY and CDR2 EKD. Here the CDR3 DNA reads TGTGCCTGTGACACCGTAGGGAACTACACCGATAAACTCATCTTT. Translation gives CACDTVGNYTDKLIF.

In this sample, this clone turned up a few times. A read error likely explains why the TCRdb protein, taken from a much larger clone, differs from this DNA's translation at residue 11; the protein shown is translated from the DNA. The rearrangement uses TRDV2 and TRDJ3; 10 bases map to TRDD3. Germline V gives CDR1 GEAIGNYY, CDR2 EKD. CDR3 size: 22 residues. V trimming: 1 base; J trimming: 0 bases; junction bases outside the gene matches: 14. This CDR3 reads CACDTIVLGDAPGSWDTRQMFF. CDR3 bases: TGTGCCTGTGACACGATTGTACTGGGGGATGCGCCAGGCTCCTGGGACACCCGACAGATGTTTTTC.

With regard to this clone: The protein recorded in TCRdb matches a much larger clone and deviates from this DNA's translation at residue 5, suggesting a read error; the protein here is obtained by translating the DNA. This rearrangement joins TRDV2 to TRDJ1; 12 nucleotides align to TRDD3. CDR1 is GEAIGNYY and CDR2 is EKD in the germline V gene. There are 19 residues in the CDR3. With V trimmed by 3 bases and J by 2 bases, 15 bases remained unmatched. CDR3 in DNA: TGTGCCTGTGACCTGATACTGGGGGATACCTGGTCGGGGACCGATAAACTCATCTTT. Translated, it gives CACDLILGDTWSGTDKLIF.

About this clone: TCRdb shows a much larger clone's protein in place of this DNA's translation, and the two differ at residue 3, likely through a read error; the protein shown is translated from the DNA. The chain links TRDV2 to TRDJ1; D ambiguous. Germline V gene lookup returns CDR1 GEAIGNYY and CDR2 EKD. The CDR3 covers 14 residues. DNA for the CDR3: TGTGCCCGTGACACGCTCGAGGGGACCGATAAACTCATCTTT. Translating it yields CARDTLEGTDKLIF.

This clone was recorded at least ten times. The chain combines TRDV2 with TRDJ1, with 13 bases identical to TRDD3. CDR3 length equals 20 residues. The germline V gene encodes CDR1 GEAIGNYY and CDR2 EKD. V trimming: 3 bases; J trimming: 3 bases; junction bases outside the gene matches: 18. In nucleotides, the CDR3 is TGTGCCTGTGACCCGGTTACTAACTTTCGACTGGGGGATACGGCCGATAAACTCATCTTT. This codes for CACDPVTNFRLGDTADKLIF.